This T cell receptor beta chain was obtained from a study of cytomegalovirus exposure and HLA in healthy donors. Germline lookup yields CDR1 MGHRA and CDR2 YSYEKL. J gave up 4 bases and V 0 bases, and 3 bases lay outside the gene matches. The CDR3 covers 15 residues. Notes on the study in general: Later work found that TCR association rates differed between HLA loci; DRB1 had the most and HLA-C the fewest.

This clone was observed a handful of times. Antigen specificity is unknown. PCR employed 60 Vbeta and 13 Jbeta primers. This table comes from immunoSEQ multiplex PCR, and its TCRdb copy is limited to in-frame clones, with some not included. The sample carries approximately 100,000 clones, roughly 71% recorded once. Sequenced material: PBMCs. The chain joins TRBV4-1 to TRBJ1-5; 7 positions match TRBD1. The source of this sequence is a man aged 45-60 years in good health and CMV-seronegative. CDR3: CASSQESTGNQPQHF. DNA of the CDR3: TGCGCCAGCAGCCAAGAATCGACAGGGAATCAGCCCCAGCATTTT.